This passage covers 7 T cell receptor beta chains from one sample sequenced in a study of T cell responses to AZD1222 COVID-19 vaccine. Assay used: immunoSEQ multiplex PCR; TCRdb lists only in-frame clones, some missing. This sample has around 99,000 clones; roughly 87% occur once, and the top ten carry roughly 5%. The starting material was peripheral blood, obtained 28 days after the second AZD1222 dose. The receptor set was obtained from an adult who received the AZD1222 COVID-19 vaccine.

The rearrangement links TRBV5-1 to TRBJ2-7, with 8 nucleotides matching TRBD1. V shed 0 bases and J 2 bases; nucleotides not matched to a gene: 4. CDR3 length: 15 amino acids. CDR1 and CDR2 from the germline V gene are SGHRS and YFSETQ. The CDR3 reads CASSLGQGRTYEQYF. The CDR3 region has the DNA TGCGCCAGCAGCTTGGGACAGGGGCGAACCTACGAGCAGTACTTC.

This clone came up a few times. The V call is TRBV6-1, the J call TRBJ1-1; D not certain. The CDR3 is made up of 14 amino acids. The germline V gene encodes CDR1 MNHNS and CDR2 SASEGT. V was cut by 0 bases and J by 2 bases, with 7 bases left in between. The CDR3 DNA follows: TGTGCCAGCAGTGAAGCGCGGGGTAACACTGAAGCTTTCTTT. This translates into CASSEARGNTEAFF.

The rearrangement joins TRBV12-3 or TRBV12-4 to TRBJ1-5; TRBD1 matches 8 bases. The trim removed 3 bases at V and 7 bases at J, leaving 2 bases unmatched. The CDR3 spans 13 residues. The DNA for the CDR3 is TGTGCCAGCAGTTTCCAGGGGGCGCAGCCCCAGCATTTT. Protein sequence: CASSFQGAQPQHF.

The chain combines TRBV5-1 with TRBJ1-6; weak D call: TRBD1 (6 bases). The CDR3 has 14 residues. Trimming removed 0 bases from V and 7 bases from J, with 8 bases in between. Germline V gives CDR1 SGHRS, CDR2 YFSETQ. This CDR3 is CASSLGRGNSPLHF. Here the CDR3 DNA reads TGCGCCAGCAGCTTGGGCAGGGGAAATTCACCCCTCCACTTT.

This clone was detected only a few times. The chain links TRBV2 to TRBJ2-7; tentative D call: TRBD1 (6 bases). V shed 7 bases and J shed 2 bases, with 12 bases lying between them. Looked up from germline, CDR1 is SNHLY and CDR2 is FYNNEI. This CDR3 comprises 13 residues. The CDR3 DNA reads TGTGCCAGCATAGGACAGCAAACCTACGAGCAGTACTTC. It is translated as CASIGQQTYEQYF.

The gene calls are TRBV5-8 and TRBJ2-5, with 8 nucleotides matching TRBD1. The CDR3 has 14 amino acids. The V segment lost 6 bases and the J segment 4 bases; nucleotides outside the gene matches: 8. Germline V gives CDR1 SGHTS, CDR2 YDEGEE. The CDR3 sequence: CASTSGQGAETQYF. The CDR3 nucleotides read TGTGCCAGCACCTCCGGACAGGGAGCAGAGACCCAGTACTTC. The variable domain in full, completed from reference TRBV5-8 and TRBJ2-5, reads EAGVTQSPTHLIKTRGQQATLRCSPISGHTSVYWYQQALGLGLQFLLWYDEGEERNRGNFPPRFSGRQFPNYSSELNVNALELEDSALYLCASTSGQGAETQYFGPGTRLLVL.

The chain is built from TRBV29-1 and TRBJ2-7, with TRBD1 as a possible D gene (6 bases). Germline V gene sequence: CDR1 SQVTM, CDR2 ANQGSEA. The CDR3 spans 12 residues. Trimming removed 6 bases from V and 2 bases from J, with 11 bases in between. The DNA for the CDR3 is TGCAGCGTGTACAGGGAGCCCTACGAGCAGTACTTC. Translating it yields CSVYREPYEQYF.